This is a list of T cell receptor beta chains from one sample in a study of blood T cell repertoires in COVID-19. The table came from immunoSEQ multiplex PCR; TCRdb's copy has only in-frame clones and leaves some out. The profile covers 270,000 or so clones, with roughly 86% appearing a single time and approximately 2.5% taken by the ten largest. Sequencing was carried out using PBMCs or T cells enriched from blood (not recorded which). The receptors derive from a woman in her late teens or twenties who had recovered from COVID-19. Both conserved end residues are trimmed from each CDR3. Clone sizes are given selectively: once, few, many, or a class where the clone is expanded.

.,TRBV3-1/TRBV3-2,ASSQDGRGSNQPQH
.,TRBV19,ASSAGTGFSEAF
.,TRBV4-1,ASSNTQQGQTEAF
.,TRBV27,ASSWIQGNEQY
once,TRBV4-3,ASSQDFSQLNSPLH
.,TRBV4-1,ASSQGLAINEQF
.,TRBV5-1,ASSLGGWEETQY
.,TRBV15,ATSKFGGGYT
.,TRBV15,ATSEAGGIEQF
.,TRBV19,ASSAQQGAPFEQY
.,TRBV6-5,ASNNQPVNYGYT
few,TRBV14,ASSQDRVGLRDYGYT
.,TRBV3-1/TRBV3-2,ASSPPWRRTGELF
few,TRBV6-4,ASSQEIDQPQH
.,TRBV16,ASSQSGGRDQPQH
.,TRBV5-1,ASSLQVSGNTIY
.,TRBV5-1,ARLDLRQVKETQY
.,TRBV21-1,ASSNERGEQENTEAF
.,TRBV3-1/TRBV3-2,ASRRGGSSYNSPLH
.,TRBV6-5,ASSYTPGGTGDGYT